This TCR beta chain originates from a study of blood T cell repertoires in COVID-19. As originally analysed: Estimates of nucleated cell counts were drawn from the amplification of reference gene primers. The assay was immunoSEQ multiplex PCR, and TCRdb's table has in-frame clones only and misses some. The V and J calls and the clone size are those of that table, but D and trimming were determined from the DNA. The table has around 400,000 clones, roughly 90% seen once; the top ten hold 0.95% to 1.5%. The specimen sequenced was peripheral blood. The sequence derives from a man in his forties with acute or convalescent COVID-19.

DNA for the CDR3: TGTGCCAGCAGTTACGACGGTCAGGGCTATGAAAAACTGTTTTTT. Its protein product is CASSYDGQGYEKLFF. J is TRBJ1-4 and V is TRBV6-2 or TRBV6-3, with a tentative D call TRBD1 (5 bases). The CDR3 spans 15 residues. CDR1 is MNHEY and CDR2 is SVGEGT in the germline V gene. Trimming pared 2 bases from V and 6 bases from J, leaving 13 bases between.